This T cell receptor beta chain originates from a study of blood T cell repertoires in COVID-19. The repertoire was sequenced with immunoSEQ multiplex PCR; TCRdb's copy has only in-frame clones and lacks some. The sample lists approximately 100,000 clones; 82% were seen once. This clonotype originated in a man between 65 and 85 years old with active or convalescent COVID-19. Source material: peripheral blood.

The CDR3 is CASSGAGVGQGAYEQYF. CDR3 bases: TGCGCCAGCAGCGGGGCCGGCGTTGGTCAGGGGGCCTACGAGCAGTACTTC. The chain links TRBV5-1 to TRBJ2-7, with TRBD1 identical over 7 bases. CDR1 is SGHRS, CDR2 YFSETQ, per germline. This CDR3 is built from 17 residues. Germline trimming cut 4 bases from V and 2 bases from J; bases unmatched to any gene: 15.